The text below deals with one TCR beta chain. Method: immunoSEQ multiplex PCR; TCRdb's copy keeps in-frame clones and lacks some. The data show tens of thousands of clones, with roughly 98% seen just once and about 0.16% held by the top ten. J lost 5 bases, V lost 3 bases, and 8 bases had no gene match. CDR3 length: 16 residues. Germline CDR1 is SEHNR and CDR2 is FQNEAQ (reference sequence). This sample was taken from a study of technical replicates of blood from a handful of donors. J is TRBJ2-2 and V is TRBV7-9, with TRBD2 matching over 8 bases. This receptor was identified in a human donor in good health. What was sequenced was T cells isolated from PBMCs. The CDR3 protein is CASSFGSGGLTGELFF. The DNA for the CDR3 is TGTGCCAGCAGCTTTGGGAGCGGGGGATTAACCGGGGAGCTGTTTTTT.